This is a list of T cell receptor beta chains from one sample in a study of shared clonotypes between healthy human individuals. Here immunoSEQ multiplex PCR was the method, and the copy in TCRdb shows in-frame clones only, minus some. Here the sample spans around 980,000 clones, 78% being singletons. The sample was memory CD4+ T cells from PBMCs. These receptors were collected from a man between 18 and 29 years old in good health. Some clones in this sample may be carry-over from other donors' samples. Both conserved end residues are part of each CDR3. Each record gives: V gene, J gene, D gene, clone size, CDR3 DNA, CDR3 protein. A D gene is named only where the DNA matches it firmly. Clone size, where shown, is once, few, many, or a class for clones that have expanded.

TRBV5-1	TRBJ2-3	TRBD2	-	TGCGCCAGCAGCTTGGATTCTAGCGGAACGAATACGCAGTATTTT	CASSLDSSGTNTQYF
TRBV29-1	TRBJ2-1	-	-	TGCAGCGTTGGAGGGACCTACAATGAGCAGTTCTTC	CSVGGTYNEQFF
TRBV5-1	TRBJ2-1	TRBD2	few	TGCGCCAGCAGCCCGACCCGGGGGGGAGGAGGGATTTACAATGAGCAGTTCTTC	CASSPTRGGGGIYNEQFF
TRBV6-5	TRBJ2-5	-	-	TGTGCCAGCAGTTACTCTGCCAGAAGAGAGACCCAGTACTTC	CASSYSARRETQYF
TRBV4-3	TRBJ1-2	-	few	TGCGCCAGCAGCCAAAGGCACTATGGCTACACCTTC	CASSQRHYGYTF
TRBV7-6	TRBJ2-7	TRBD1	-	TGTGCCAGCAGCTCCCGACAGGGGCCCTACGAGCAGTACTTC	CASSSRQGPYEQYF
TRBV7-2	TRBJ1-4	-	-	TGTGCCAGCAGCTTAGGCCGGAATGAAAAACTGTTTTTT	CASSLGRNEKLFF
TRBV28	TRBJ1-3	-	-	TGTGCCAGCAGTCTTTCCCTGTATATATATTTT	CASSLSLYIYF
TRBV6-1	TRBJ1-2	TRBD1	-	TGTGCCAGCACCGGGACAGGGATCTATGGCTACACCTTC	CASTGTGIYGYTF
TRBV6-1	TRBJ2-1	-	-	TGTGCCAGCAGTGAAACCTCCATCGTCGGGAGAAGGGATGAGCAGTTCTTC	CASSETSIVGRRDEQFF
TRBV2	TRBJ2-6	-	many	TGTGCCAGCAGAGCAGGGAACTCTGGGGCCAACGTCCTGACTTTC	CASRAGNSGANVLTF
TRBV5-6	TRBJ1-2	-	-	TGTGCCAGCAGCCGCACTTTCGACGGCGGCTACACCTTC	CASSRTFDGGYTF
TRBV5-8	TRBJ2-1	TRBD2	-	TGTGCCAGCAGCTTGACGGGAGGCCCCTACAATGAGCAGTTCTTC	CASSLTGGPYNEQFF
TRBV11-3	TRBJ1-2	-	-	TGTGCCAGCGGTGGGGGGCGCGCTTCTAACTATGGCTACACCTTC	CASGGGRASNYGYTF
TRBV7-8	TRBJ1-3	-	-	TGTGCCAGCAGCTTACCAGGGTCTGGAAACACCATATATTTT	CASSLPGSGNTIYF
TRBV19	TRBJ2-2	-	-	TGTGCCAGTCGGAGTAGGGCGAACACCGGGGAGCTGTTTTTT	CASRSRANTGELFF
TRBV5-1	TRBJ2-2	TRBD2	once	TGCGCCAGCAGCCCCCGAGGTAGCGGGAGCCCTGGCGGGGAGCTGTTTTTT	CASSPRGSGSPGGELFF
TRBV28	TRBJ2-2	-	-	TGTGCCAGCAGTGGGGTCAGTCCGAACACCGGGGAGCTGTTTTTT	CASSGVSPNTGELFF
TRBV10-3	TRBJ2-5	TRBD1	-	TGTGCCATCAGGGACAGGGAAGTCCAAGAGACCCAGTACTTC	CAIRDREVQETQYF
TRBV10-3	TRBJ1-1	-	-	TGTGCCATCAGTGAGGGGCAGGGCGCGGACACTGAAGCTTTCTTT	CAISEGQGADTEAFF
TRBV7-2	TRBJ2-5	TRBD1	-	TGTGCCAGCAGCCGACAGGGGCGACGGCAAGAGACCCAGTACTTC	CASSRQGRRQETQYF
TRBV13	TRBJ2-6	-	once	TGTGCCAGCAGCTTAGATGGTGGGGCCAACGTCCTGACTTTC	CASSLDGGANVLTF
TRBV10-3	TRBJ2-2	TRBD2	-	TGTGCCATCAGTACAACTAGCGGGAACACCGGGGAGCTGTTTTTT	CAISTTSGNTGELFF
TRBV10-3	TRBJ2-1	-	once	TGTGCCATCAGGGCTACAGGGAGCTCCTACAATGAGCAGTTCTTC	CAIRATGSSYNEQFF
TRBV28	TRBJ1-1	-	once	TGTGCCAGCAGTCCTCCCATTGGATGGACTGAAGCTTTCTTT	CASSPPIGWTEAFF
TRBV4-3	TRBJ2-2	-	-	TGCGCCAGCAGCCAAGGTGGCGGGGAGCTGTTTTTT	CASSQGGGELFF
TRBV5-1	TRBJ2-5	-	-	TGCGCCAGCAGCTTGGAGGGACACGAGACCCAGTACTTC	CASSLEGHETQYF
TRBV5-1	TRBJ1-1	TRBD1	few	TGCGCCAGCAGCACCTACAGGGGTGCCAGCACTGAAGCTTTCTTT	CASSTYRGASTEAFF
TRBV27	TRBJ2-7	TRBD2	-	TGTGCCAGCAGTTTCCGGCATCTAGCGGGTTCCCTAAGCTCCTACGAGCAGTACTTC	CASSFRHLAGSLSSYEQYF
TRBV6-1	TRBJ1-2	TRBD1	once	TGTGCCAGCAGTGTATCCGGGACAGGGAAGTTCAACTATGGCTACACCTTC	CASSVSGTGKFNYGYTF
TRBV19	TRBJ1-2	TRBD1	-	TGTGCCAGTAGCCAGGGGGGGGCCGGCTATGGCTACACCTTC	CASSQGGAGYGYTF
TRBV7-3	TRBJ2-3	-	-	TGTGCCAGCAGCCTAGGCTACACAGATACGCAGTATTTT	CASSLGYTDTQYF
TRBV2	TRBJ2-2	-	once	TGTGCCAGCAGTTACAGGACAGAGACCGGGGAGCTGTTTTTT	CASSYRTETGELFF
TRBV30	TRBJ2-7	TRBD1	once	TGTGCTTACGCAACCCGACTCAGACAGGGTGTCGAGCAGTACTTC	CAYATRLRQGVEQYF
TRBV7-2	TRBJ2-7	-	-	TGTGCCAGCAGCTTAGTACGCGGTTCCTACGAGCAGTACTTC	CASSLVRGSYEQYF
TRBV28	TRBJ2-3	-	-	TGTGCCAGCAGTTTCGGTCGGGGCGTCACCACAGATACGCAGTATTTT	CASSFGRGVTTDTQYF
TRBV18	TRBJ1-3	-	few	TGTGCCAGCTCACCGGCAGGGAGGGGAAACACCATATATTTT	CASSPAGRGNTIYF
TRBV4-2	TRBJ1-1	TRBD1	-	TGTGCCAGCAGCCAGGGGACAGGGTATGGGACTGAAGCTTTCTTT	CASSQGTGYGTEAFF
TRBV7-6	TRBJ2-6	-	-	TGTGCCAGCAGTCCCGGCGGATCTGGGGCCAACGTCCTGACTTTC	CASSPGGSGANVLTF
TRBV15	TRBJ1-2	-	many	TGTGCCACCAGCAGAGATAGTCCGAGCTACACCTTC	CATSRDSPSYTF
TRBV15	TRBJ2-3	TRBD2	few	TGTGCCACCAGCAGAGGAATCCTAGCGGGAGGAACAGATACGCAGTATTTT	CATSRGILAGGTDTQYF
TRBV27	TRBJ2-7	-	-	TGTGCCAGCAGTTTATCATACTCCTACGAGCAGTACTTC	CASSLSYSYEQYF
TRBV11-1	TRBJ2-3	TRBD2	once	TGTGCCAGCAGCTTTTGGGGGGGTTCTCCAGATACGCAGTATTTT	CASSFWGGSPDTQYF
TRBV14	TRBJ2-2	-	-	TGTGCCAGCAGCCAAAATTATGACACCGTTACCGGGGAGCTGTTTTTT	CASSQNYDTVTGELFF
TRBV7-3	TRBJ2-7	-	-	TGTGCCAGCAGCCCCACCGGGACTGGAAACTACGAGCAGTACTTC	CASSPTGTGNYEQYF
TRBV4-2	TRBJ2-3	TRBD2	many	TGTGCCAGCAGCCAAGTCGTTGGTTTAGCGGGGACTAGCACAGATACGCAGTATTTT	CASSQVVGLAGTSTDTQYF
TRBV2	TRBJ2-3	-	-	TGTGCCAGCAGGGAGCGAGCAGATACGCAGTATTTT	CASRERADTQYF
TRBV5-1	TRBJ2-2	-	-	TGCGCCAGCAGCCATCCAGTGTCCGGGGAGCTGTTTTTT	CASSHPVSGELFF
TRBV5-1	TRBJ2-2	-	few	TGCGCCAGCAGCTTCTCCCCGGGCTACACCGGGGAGCTGTTTTTT	CASSFSPGYTGELFF
TRBV28	TRBJ2-7	TRBD1	-	TGTGCCAGCAGGAGAACTATCGGGACAGCGTACGAGCAGTACTTC	CASRRTIGTAYEQYF
TRBV19	TRBJ2-5	-	-	TGTGCCAGTAGTCCTATCTCCGGCCAAAAGCAAGAGACCCAGTACTTC	CASSPISGQKQETQYF
TRBV4-2	TRBJ2-5	-	few	TGTGCCAGCAGCCAAGGAGAACAGGAGCGGTGGGAGACCCAGTACTTC	CASSQGEQERWETQYF
TRBV5-1	TRBJ2-3	TRBD1	-	TGCGCCAGCAGCCAAGGGGACAGAGGCGCAGATACGCAGTATTTT	CASSQGDRGADTQYF
TRBV4-2	TRBJ2-7	-	-	TGTGCCAGCAGCCAAGATGTCGTCGACTCCGAGCAGTACTTC	CASSQDVVDSEQYF
TRBV27	TRBJ2-2	-	once	TGTGCCAGCAGTTTATCGTCCGGGGTCACCGGGGAGCTGTTTTTT	CASSLSSGVTGELFF
TRBV19	TRBJ2-3	-	-	TGTGCCAGTAGTCACCCAGGGGGGGAGCGTGCAGATACGCAGTATTTT	CASSHPGGERADTQYF
TRBV19	TRBJ2-2	-	once	TGTGCCACCCGGGAACTATCGAGGGACACCGGGGAGCTGTTTTTT	CATRELSRDTGELFF
TRBV18	TRBJ2-2	-	-	TGTGCCAGCTCACCACGGTCTCACTTATCAGGGTCGAGGTCTGCCACCGGGGAGCTGTTTTTT	CASSPRSHLSGSRSATGELFF
TRBV19	TRBJ1-5	TRBD1	-	TGTGCCAGTAGTACAGGGACAGGGGATCAGCCCCAGCATTTT	CASSTGTGDQPQHF